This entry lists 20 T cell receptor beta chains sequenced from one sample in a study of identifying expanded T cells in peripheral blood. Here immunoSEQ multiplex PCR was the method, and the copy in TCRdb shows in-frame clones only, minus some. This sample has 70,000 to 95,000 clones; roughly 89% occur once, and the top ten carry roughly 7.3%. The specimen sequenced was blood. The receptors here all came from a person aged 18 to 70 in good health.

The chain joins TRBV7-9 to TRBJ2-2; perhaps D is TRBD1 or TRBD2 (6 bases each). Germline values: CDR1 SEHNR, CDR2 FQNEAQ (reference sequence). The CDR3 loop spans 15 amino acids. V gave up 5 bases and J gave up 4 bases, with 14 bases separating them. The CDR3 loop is CASSPQGTGTGELFF. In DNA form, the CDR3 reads TGTGCCAGCAGCCCCCAGGGGACTGGCACCGGGGAGCTGTTTTTT. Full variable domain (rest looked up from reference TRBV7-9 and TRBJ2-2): DTGVSQNPRHKITKRGQNVTFRCDPISEHNRLYWYRQTLGQGPEFLTYFQNEAQLEKSRLLSDRFSAERPKGSFSTLEIQRTEQGDSAMYLCASSPQGTGTGELFFGEGSRLTVL.

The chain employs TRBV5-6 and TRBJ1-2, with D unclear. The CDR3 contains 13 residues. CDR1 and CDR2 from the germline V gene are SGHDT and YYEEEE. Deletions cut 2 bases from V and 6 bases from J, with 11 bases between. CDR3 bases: TGTGCCAGCAGCTTTTTGCAGAGCAATGGCTACACCTTC. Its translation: CASSFLQSNGYTF. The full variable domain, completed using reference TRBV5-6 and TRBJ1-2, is DAGVTQSPTHLIKTRGQQVTLRCSPKSGHDTVSWYQQALGQGPQFIFQYYEEEERQRGNFPDRFSGHQFPNYSSELNVNALLLGDSALYLCASSFLQSNGYTFGSGTRLTVV.

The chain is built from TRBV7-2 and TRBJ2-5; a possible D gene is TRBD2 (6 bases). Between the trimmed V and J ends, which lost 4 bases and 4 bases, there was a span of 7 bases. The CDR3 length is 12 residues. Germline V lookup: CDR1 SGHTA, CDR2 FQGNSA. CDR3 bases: TGTGCCAGCAGCTCCGGGGGAGAGACCCAGTACTTC. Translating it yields CASSSGGETQYF.

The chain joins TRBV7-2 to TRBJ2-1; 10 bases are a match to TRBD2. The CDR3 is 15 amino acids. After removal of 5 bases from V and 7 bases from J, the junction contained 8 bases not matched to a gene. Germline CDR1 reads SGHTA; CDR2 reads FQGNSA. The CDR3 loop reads CASSPDGLAANEQFF. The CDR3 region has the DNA TGTGCCAGCAGCCCAGATGGACTAGCGGCGAATGAGCAGTTCTTC.

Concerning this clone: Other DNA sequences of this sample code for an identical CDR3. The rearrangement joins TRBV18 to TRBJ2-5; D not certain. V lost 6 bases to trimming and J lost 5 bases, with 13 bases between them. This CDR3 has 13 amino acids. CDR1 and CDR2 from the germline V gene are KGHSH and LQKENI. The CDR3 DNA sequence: TGTGCCAGCTCCCCAGGCCTGAGGGAGACCCAGTACTTC. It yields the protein CASSPGLRETQYF.

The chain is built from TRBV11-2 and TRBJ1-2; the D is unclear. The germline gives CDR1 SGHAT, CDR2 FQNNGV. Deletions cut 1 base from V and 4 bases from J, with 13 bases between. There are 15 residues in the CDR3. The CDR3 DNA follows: TGTGCCAGCAGCTTAGCGGCGGAGCAGAGCTATGGCTACACCTTC. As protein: CASSLAAEQSYGYTF.

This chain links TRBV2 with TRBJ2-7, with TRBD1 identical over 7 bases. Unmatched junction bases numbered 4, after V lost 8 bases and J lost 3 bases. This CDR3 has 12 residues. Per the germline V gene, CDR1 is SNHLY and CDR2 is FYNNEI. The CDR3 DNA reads TGTGCCAGCGTCCAGGGGGACTACGAGCAGTACTTC. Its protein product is CASVQGDYEQYF.

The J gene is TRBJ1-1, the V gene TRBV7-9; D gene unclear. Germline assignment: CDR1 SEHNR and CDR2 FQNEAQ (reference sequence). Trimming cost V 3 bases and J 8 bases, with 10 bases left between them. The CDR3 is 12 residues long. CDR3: CASSFYSGEAFF. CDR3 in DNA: TGTGCCAGCAGCTTCTACTCTGGCGAAGCTTTCTTT.

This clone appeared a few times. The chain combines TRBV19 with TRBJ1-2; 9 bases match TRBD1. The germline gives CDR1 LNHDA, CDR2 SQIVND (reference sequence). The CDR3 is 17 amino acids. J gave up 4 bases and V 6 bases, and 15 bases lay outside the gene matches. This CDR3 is CASSPLTGGLVSYGYTF. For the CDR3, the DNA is TGTGCCAGTAGCCCTCTGACAGGGGGGCTGGTGAGCTATGGCTACACCTTC.

CDR3 nucleotides: TGTGCCAGCAGTGTCAAGGAGGGGTCTACTGAAGCTTTCTTT. Its translation is CASSVKEGSTEAFF. The chain links TRBV6-1 to TRBJ1-1; weak D call: TRBD1 (5 bases). The germline V gene has CDR1 MNHNS and CDR2 SASEGT. V gave up 4 bases and J gave up 5 bases, with 14 bases separating them. There are 14 residues in the CDR3.

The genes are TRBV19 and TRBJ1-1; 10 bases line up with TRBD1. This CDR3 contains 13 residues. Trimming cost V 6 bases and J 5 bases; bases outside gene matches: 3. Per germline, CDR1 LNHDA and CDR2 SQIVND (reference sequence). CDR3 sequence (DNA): TGTGCCAGTAGCGGGACAGGGGTTACTGAAGCTTTCTTT. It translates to CASSGTGVTEAFF.

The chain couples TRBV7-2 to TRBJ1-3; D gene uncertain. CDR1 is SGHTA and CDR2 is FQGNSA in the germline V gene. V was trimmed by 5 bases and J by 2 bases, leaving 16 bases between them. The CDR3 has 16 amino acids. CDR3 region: CASSPSGYVAGNTIYF. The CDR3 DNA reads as TGTGCCAGCAGCCCGTCGGGGTATGTAGCTGGAAACACCATATATTTT.

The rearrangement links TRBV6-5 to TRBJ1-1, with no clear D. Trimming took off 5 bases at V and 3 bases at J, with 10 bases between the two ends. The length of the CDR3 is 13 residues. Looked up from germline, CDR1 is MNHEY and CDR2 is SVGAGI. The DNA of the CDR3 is TGTGCCAGCAGTCGCGAGCAGTACACTGAAGCTTTCTTT. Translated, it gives CASSREQYTEAFF.

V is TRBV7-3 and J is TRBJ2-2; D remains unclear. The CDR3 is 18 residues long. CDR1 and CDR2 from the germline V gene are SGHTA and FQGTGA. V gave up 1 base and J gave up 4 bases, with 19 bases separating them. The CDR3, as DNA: TGTGCCAGCAGCTTAAAGATGCCACACCCGGGTGGCACCGGGGAGCTGTTTTTT. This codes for CASSLKMPHPGGTGELFF.

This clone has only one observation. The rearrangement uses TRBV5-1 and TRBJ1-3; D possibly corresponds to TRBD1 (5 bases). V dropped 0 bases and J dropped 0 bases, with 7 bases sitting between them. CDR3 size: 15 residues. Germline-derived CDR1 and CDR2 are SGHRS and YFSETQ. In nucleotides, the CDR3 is TGCGCCAGCAGCTTGGGCGGGACCTCTGGAAACACCATATATTTT. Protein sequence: CASSLGGTSGNTIYF.

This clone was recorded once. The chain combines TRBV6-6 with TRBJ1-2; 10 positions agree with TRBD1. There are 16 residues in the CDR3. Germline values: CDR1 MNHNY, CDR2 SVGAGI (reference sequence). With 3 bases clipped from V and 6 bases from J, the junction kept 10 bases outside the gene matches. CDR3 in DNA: TGTGCCAGCAGTTATTTGCCGGGACAGGGGACCCATGGCTACACCTTC. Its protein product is CASSYLPGQGTHGYTF.

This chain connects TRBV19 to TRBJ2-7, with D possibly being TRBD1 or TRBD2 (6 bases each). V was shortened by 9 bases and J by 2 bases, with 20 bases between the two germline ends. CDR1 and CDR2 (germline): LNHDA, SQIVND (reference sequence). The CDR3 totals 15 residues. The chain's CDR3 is CASRSGGLGAYEQYF. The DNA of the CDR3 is TGTGCCAGCAGATCTGGGGGGCTTGGGGCCTACGAGCAGTACTTC.

The CDR3 coding sequence is TGTGCCAGCAGCTCTGACAGGTTCGCCGAGCAGTACTTC. Protein sequence: CASSSDRFAEQYF. The J gene is TRBJ2-7, the V gene TRBV7-3, with D maybe TRBD1 (6 bases). Per germline, CDR1 SGHTA and CDR2 FQGTGA. CDR3 length: 13 amino acids. V was shortened by 4 bases and J by 6 bases, with 13 bases between the two germline ends.

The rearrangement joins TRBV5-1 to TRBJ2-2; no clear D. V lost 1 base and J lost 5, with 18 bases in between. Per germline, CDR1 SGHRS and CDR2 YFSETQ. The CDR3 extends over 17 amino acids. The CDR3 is CASSLSYSGLETGELFF. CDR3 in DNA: TGCGCCAGCAGCTTGTCCTATTCCGGGTTAGAGACCGGGGAGCTGTTTTTT.

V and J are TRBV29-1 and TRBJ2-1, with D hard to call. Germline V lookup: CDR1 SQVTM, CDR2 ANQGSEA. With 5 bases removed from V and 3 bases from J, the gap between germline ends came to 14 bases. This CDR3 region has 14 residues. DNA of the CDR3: TGCAGCGTTCGATTGGGGTTAAGCTACAATGAGCAGTTCTTC. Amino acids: CSVRLGLSYNEQFF.